The TCR beta chain described here comes from a study of graft-versus-host responses after intestinal transplantation. Study at large: Isolated intestinal, liver-intestinal, or multivisceral transplants were what recipients had. Recipients across the board were started on anti-thymocyte globulin induction, then kept on tacrolimus and steroids for about 3 years.

Germline V lookup: CDR1 GTSNPN, CDR2 SVGIG (reference sequence). The CDR3 is made up of 16 amino acids. V shed 2 bases, J shed 7 bases, and the junction held 13 bases outside the gene matches. In this sample, this clone turned up once. The antigen is unknown. TCRdb's table, derived via immunoSEQ multiplex PCR, lists solely in-frame clones and lacks some. The sample holds 100,000 or so clones, around 90% seen once. The sequence was collected from a human donor who received an intestinal transplant. The chain recombines TRBV30 with TRBJ2-3, with TRBD1 matching 9 bases. The sequencing used unstimulated CD4+ T cells sorted from spleen or lymph node cells, collected before intestinal transplant. In DNA, the CDR3 is TGTGCCTGGAGTCTAGATCAGACAGGGGGTAGACATACGCAGTATTTT. Amino acids: CAWSLDQTGGRHTQYF.